This is a list of T cell receptor beta chains from one sample in a study of cytomegalovirus exposure and HLA in healthy donors. Profiling relied on immunoSEQ multiplex PCR, and the TCRdb table lists in-frame clones only, not all of them. The profile shows around 90,000 clones, 70% to 80% of them singletons. The sequencing input was PBMCs. The receptors shown here come from a male donor in good health and CMV-seropositive. Each CDR3 is given with its conserved first and last residue. Fields, in order: clone size, V gene, J gene, D gene, CDR3 DNA, CDR3 protein. D genes are given only for firm matches. The size entry is marked missing in some rows and otherwise reads once, few, many or a size class.

size: once; V: TRBV5-4; J: TRBJ1-6; D: -; DNA: TGTGCCAGCAGCTGGGGGGTCAGCTCCTATAATTCACCCCTCCACTTT; CDR3: CASSWGVSSYNSPLHF
size: -; V: TRBV18; J: TRBJ2-2; D: TRBD1; DNA: TGTGCCAGCTCACTTCCAGGGGGGAACACCGGGGAGCTGTTTTTT; CDR3: CASSLPGGNTGELFF
size: -; V: TRBV6-1; J: TRBJ1-5; D: -; DNA: TGTGCCAGCGGGGCGCGTAGCAATCAGCCCCAGCATTTT; CDR3: CASGARSNQPQHF
size: few; V: TRBV7-2; J: TRBJ1-1; D: TRBD1; DNA: TGTGCCAGCAGCCCCCGGGACAGCAACACTGAAGCTTTCTTT; CDR3: CASSPRDSNTEAFF
size: -; V: TRBV10-1; J: TRBJ2-7; D: -; DNA: TGCGCCAGCAGTGACTTTTCAGGTCCCTACGAGCAGTACTTC; CDR3: CASSDFSGPYEQYF
size: -; V: TRBV27; J: TRBJ2-7; D: TRBD1; DNA: TGTGCCAGCAGTTTGGGGACAGGGATTTACGAGCAGTACTTC; CDR3: CASSLGTGIYEQYF
size: -; V: TRBV6-1; J: TRBJ2-4; D: -; DNA: TGTGCCAGCAGTGAAGGGGGGGGCCCTGACATTCAGTACTTC; CDR3: CASSEGGGPDIQYF
size: -; V: TRBV5-8; J: TRBJ1-5; D: TRBD1; DNA: TGTGCCAGCAGCGTTCGACAGGGCCGTCAGCCCCAGCATTTT; CDR3: CASSVRQGRQPQHF
size: -; V: TRBV9; J: TRBJ2-2; D: -; DNA: TGTGCCAGCAGCCCTGGGGGGACCCGTGGGACCGGGGAGCTGTTTTTT; CDR3: CASSPGGTRGTGELFF
size: few; V: TRBV2; J: TRBJ1-1; D: TRBD1; DNA: TGTGCCAGCAGGGCCGCGACAGGGGTAAGAACTGAAGCTTTCTTT; CDR3: CASRAATGVRTEAFF
size: few; V: TRBV5-4; J: TRBJ1-2; D: -; DNA: TGTGCCAGCAGCCTGCCGGGTATCGACTATGGCTACACCTTC; CDR3: CASSLPGIDYGYTF
size: -; V: TRBV5-6; J: TRBJ2-1; D: -; DNA: TGTGCCAGCACCTACCGGGACATTTACAATGAGCAGTTCTTC; CDR3: CASTYRDIYNEQFF
size: -; V: TRBV30; J: TRBJ1-2; D: -; DNA: TGTGCCTGGAGTGTAGGAGTCTATGGCTACACCTTC; CDR3: CAWSVGVYGYTF
size: -; V: TRBV12-5; J: TRBJ1-4; D: -; DNA: TGTGCTAGTGGTTCTCCCCCCGAAAAACTGTTTTTT; CDR3: CASGSPPEKLFF
size: -; V: TRBV14; J: TRBJ1-6; D: TRBD1; DNA: TGTGCCAGCAGCCCGCGGACAGGGACCTATAATTCACCCCTCCACTTT; CDR3: CASSPRTGTYNSPLHF
size: -; V: TRBV6-6; J: TRBJ2-5; D: -; DNA: TGTGCCAGCAGTTACTCGGGGGCCAGAGAGACCCAGTACTTC; CDR3: CASSYSGARETQYF
size: -; V: TRBV6-6; J: TRBJ1-2; D: TRBD1; DNA: TGTGCCAGCAGTGCACAGGGGTATGGCTACACCTTC; CDR3: CASSAQGYGYTF
size: -; V: TRBV29-1; J: TRBJ1-1; D: TRBD1; DNA: TGCAGCGTTGAGAATAGGGGGCGGACTACTGAAGCTTTCTTT; CDR3: CSVENRGRTTEAFF
size: -; V: TRBV6-1; J: TRBJ1-4; D: TRBD1; DNA: TGTGCCAGCAGTGAAAGGGACAGGTGGACCGAAAAACTGTTTTTT; CDR3: CASSERDRWTEKLFF
size: -; V: TRBV7-3; J: TRBJ1-1; D: -; DNA: TGTGCCAGCAGCTTAAGTGGTCCAGGGGAAGCTTTCTTT; CDR3: CASSLSGPGEAFF
size: -; V: TRBV6-6; J: TRBJ2-7; D: TRBD1; DNA: TGTGCCAGCAGTTCCCGGGACAGGTTCTACGAGCAGTACTTC; CDR3: CASSSRDRFYEQYF
size: few; V: TRBV5-1; J: TRBJ2-7; D: -; DNA: TGCGCCAGCAGCTCGACAGGCGGCTCCTACGAGCAGTACTTC; CDR3: CASSSTGGSYEQYF
size: -; V: TRBV7-9; J: TRBJ1-2; D: -; DNA: TGTGCCAGCAGTGGCCGTACTAACTATGGCTACACCTTC; CDR3: CASSGRTNYGYTF
size: -; V: TRBV30; J: TRBJ1-1; D: -; DNA: TGTGCCTGGAGTCGTGGGCGCTTGGGCACTGAAGCTTTCTTT; CDR3: CAWSRGRLGTEAFF
size: -; V: TRBV5-6; J: TRBJ1-2; D: TRBD1; DNA: TGTGCCAGCAGTAGGGGACAGGGGGTGGAATATGGCTACACCTTC; CDR3: CASSRGQGVEYGYTF
size: -; V: TRBV2; J: TRBJ1-5; D: -; DNA: TGTGCCAGCAGTGCGGAGGGGATCGCGAATCAGCCCCAGCATTTT; CDR3: CASSAEGIANQPQHF
size: -; V: TRBV2; J: TRBJ1-5; D: -; DNA: TGTGCCAGCAGCCAGAGGCGGTCCTCGCTTAGGTTGCATTTT; CDR3: CASSQRRSSLRLHF
size: -; V: TRBV2; J: TRBJ1-1; D: -; DNA: TGTGCCAGCACTCGTAGCCCAGGGATGAACACTGAAGCTTTCTTT; CDR3: CASTRSPGMNTEAFF
size: few; V: TRBV5-1; J: TRBJ1-6; D: TRBD1; DNA: TGCGCCAGCAGCCTAGAGACAGGGGGAGATTCACCCCTCCACTTT; CDR3: CASSLETGGDSPLHF
size: -; V: TRBV5-6; J: TRBJ2-7; D: TRBD1; DNA: TGTGCCAGCAGCTCCGACAGGGGATCCTACGAGCAGTACTTC; CDR3: CASSSDRGSYEQYF
size: -; V: TRBV27; J: TRBJ1-2; D: TRBD1; DNA: TGTGCCAGCAGTCCGTCCGTCACAGGGGAGGACTATGGCTACACCTTC; CDR3: CASSPSVTGEDYGYTF
size: -; V: TRBV6-1; J: TRBJ2-7; D: -; DNA: TGTGCCAGCACCCTAGACAGGATGGGCGAGCAGTACTTC; CDR3: CASTLDRMGEQYF
size: -; V: TRBV4-2; J: TRBJ1-2; D: -; DNA: TGTGCCAGCAGCCCCAATCCGGGACAAATTTTTGATGGCTACACCTTC; CDR3: CASSPNPGQIFDGYTF
size: -; V: TRBV7-9; J: TRBJ1-6; D: -; DNA: TGTGCCAGCACCCTCGGGGGGTTTAATTCACCCCTCCACTTT; CDR3: CASTLGGFNSPLHF
size: -; V: TRBV6-5; J: TRBJ1-6; D: -; DNA: TGTGCCAGCAGTTACTCGAATGGACAGCCAAATTCACCCCTCCACTTT; CDR3: CASSYSNGQPNSPLHF
size: -; V: TRBV10-3; J: TRBJ1-4; D: -; DNA: TGTGCCATCAGCCCCGGGGTTGGTGCAACTAATGAAAAACTGTTTTTT; CDR3: CAISPGVGATNEKLFF
size: -; V: TRBV11-2; J: TRBJ2-1; D: -; DNA: TGTGCCAGCAGCTTGGCTGGACAGATCAGCGAGCAGTTCTTC; CDR3: CASSLAGQISEQFF
size: few; V: TRBV5-5; J: TRBJ1-2; D: TRBD1; DNA: TGTGCCAGCAGCCCGACAGGGTCCAACTATGGCTACACCTTC; CDR3: CASSPTGSNYGYTF
size: few; V: TRBV25-1; J: TRBJ1-2; D: TRBD1; DNA: TGTGCCAGCAGTGACCCGCGACAGGGGGCCTATGGCTACACCTTC; CDR3: CASSDPRQGAYGYTF
size: -; V: TRBV4-3; J: TRBJ2-1; D: TRBD2; DNA: TGCGCCAGCAGCATGAGCGGGGGGGCCGGTGAGCAGTTCTTC; CDR3: CASSMSGGAGEQFF
size: -; V: TRBV27; J: TRBJ1-1; D: TRBD1; DNA: TGTGCCAGCAGACTTACAGGGGGAAGTACTGAAGCTTTCTTT; CDR3: CASRLTGGSTEAFF
size: -; V: TRBV30; J: TRBJ2-1; D: TRBD2; DNA: TGTGCCTCCCCTGGGGGGGTCAATGAGCAGTTCTTC; CDR3: CASPGGVNEQFF
size: once; V: TRBV19; J: TRBJ2-1; D: -; DNA: TGTGCCAGTAGGATGCGGGAAGGACTCCCGAATGAGCAGTTCTTC; CDR3: CASRMREGLPNEQFF
size: -; V: TRBV5-4; J: TRBJ1-1; D: -; DNA: TGTGCCAGCAGCTTGGGTAGTCTTCTGAACACTGAAGCTTTCTTT; CDR3: CASSLGSLLNTEAFF
size: -; V: TRBV6-6; J: TRBJ1-4; D: -; DNA: TGTGCCAGCAGGCACCACTTCGGACAGCGTCGTGAAAAACTGTTTTTT; CDR3: CASRHHFGQRREKLFF
size: -; V: TRBV19; J: TRBJ2-6; D: -; DNA: TGTGCCAGTAGGGGACTACAGGGGGTCTCTGGGGCCAACGTCCTGACTTTC; CDR3: CASRGLQGVSGANVLTF
size: -; V: TRBV30; J: TRBJ1-2; D: -; DNA: TGTGCCTGGAGTGCCGACATTGGCGGCTACACCTTC; CDR3: CAWSADIGGYTF
size: -; V: TRBV9; J: TRBJ2-2; D: TRBD1; DNA: TGTGCCAGCAGCCAGACAGGGGCCGGGGAGCTGTTTTTT; CDR3: CASSQTGAGELFF
size: many; V: TRBV6-1; J: TRBJ2-3; D: -; DNA: TGTGCCAGCAGTTCGACAGTGATTCCCGATACGCAGTATTTT; CDR3: CASSSTVIPDTQYF
size: -; V: TRBV5-1; J: TRBJ2-5; D: -; DNA: TGCGCCAGCAGCTTGGAGCTCGGAGAGACCCAGTACTTC; CDR3: CASSLELGETQYF
size: few; V: TRBV5-6; J: TRBJ2-2; D: -; DNA: TGTGCCAGCAGTGTAGCTCGGGAGCTGTTTTTT; CDR3: CASSVARELFF
size: -; V: TRBV5-6; J: TRBJ2-3; D: -; DNA: TGTGCCAGCAGCTGGGGACACCGCACAGATACGCAGTATTTT; CDR3: CASSWGHRTDTQYF
size: -; V: TRBV30; J: TRBJ2-7; D: -; DNA: TGTGCCTGGGGGGGCCGGACCTACGAGCAGTACTTC; CDR3: CAWGGRTYEQYF
size: -; V: TRBV4-3; J: TRBJ2-3; D: -; DNA: TGCGCCAGCAGCCAAGAATTGCGAAATACGCAGTATTTT; CDR3: CASSQELRNTQYF
size: -; V: TRBV30; J: TRBJ2-1; D: TRBD2; DNA: TGTGCCTGTAGCGGGGGGCCCTACAATGAGCAGTTCTTC; CDR3: CACSGGPYNEQFF
size: -; V: TRBV5-1; J: TRBJ2-5; D: -; DNA: TGCGCCAGCAGCTTGAGCTGGGGGCCTCAAGAGACCCAGTACTTC; CDR3: CASSLSWGPQETQYF
size: -; V: TRBV2; J: TRBJ1-2; D: -; DNA: TGTGCCAGCAGTGAAGTCGAAGCTGGCACCTTC; CDR3: CASSEVEAGTF
size: -; V: TRBV5-1; J: TRBJ2-5; D: -; DNA: TGCGCCAGCAGCTTGTCTCCCAGTCAAGAGACCCAGTACTTC; CDR3: CASSLSPSQETQYF
size: -; V: TRBV2; J: TRBJ1-1; D: -; DNA: TGTGCCAGCAGGGGGGACTGGAACACTGAAGCTTTCTTT; CDR3: CASRGDWNTEAFF
size: -; V: TRBV6-5; J: TRBJ2-7; D: TRBD2; DNA: TGTGCCAGCAGTCCCTCCGGGGGGGTTACCTACGAGCAGTACTTC; CDR3: CASSPSGGVTYEQYF